This T cell receptor beta chain was sequenced in a study of blood T cell repertoires in COVID-19 (dated by TCRdb to 2020 to 2021). At the level of the whole study: Collaborator samples came from the United States, Italy and Spain and covered acute and convalescent phases of COVID-19. The material from the prospective study consisted of cDNA or gDNA derived from T cells, B-cell-depleted T cells, or PBMCs. Subjects who had been exposed to COVID-19, were actively infected with it, or had recovered from it provided the deeply sampled blood TCRbeta repertoires that made up the dataset. A freely available public database, intended as a resource for researchers studying the immune response to SARS-CoV-2, is where the repertoires were released. The samples were drawn from the first 160 participants of the ongoing ImmuneRACE study and from 1,254 subjects provided by 6 global collaborators. A de-identified subject ID, COVID-19 status, age in years and sex were almost always included in the sample metadata. Where HLA class I and class II types were available, the types were taken from metadata supplied by the sample provider, not from assay-based typing. Results the study describes overall, beyond this receptor: How much clinical and demographic metadata was included differed by source and by participant, and the metadata was provided uncurated.

The immunoSEQ Assay, a bias-controlled multiplex PCR, was used to amplify TCRbeta CDR3 regions from genomic DNA. The authors' pipeline ran thus. The number of nucleated cells in each sample was estimated from the amplification of reference gene primers within the assay. Sequence reads were collapsed and filtered to measure the absolute abundance of every unique TCRbeta CDR3 rearrangement. For each sample, productive Simpson clonality was calculated as the square root of Simpson's diversity index across productive rearrangements. Imported from immuneACCESS, the table was reduced by TCRdb to in-frame sequences with V and J called. These copies leave out some clones; in studies compared against another copy, an unresolved V gene accounts for under half, and the cause of the remainder is not known. D and trimming come from the DNA, and the V and J calls and clone size come from that table. This sample has roughly 62,000 clones in its table, and under 85% of those were observed once. The ten largest clones add up to about 20% of the sample.

Looking up the germline V gene (reference sequence) yields CDR1 LNHDA and CDR2 SQIVND. The CDR3 numbers 13 residues from cysteine through phenylalanine. The DNA shown is the 39-base CDR3, in frame from base 1. A distance of 13 bases separates the germline ends of V and J, which lose 6 bases and 4 bases respectively. A remark on this clone: The target of this receptor is not known. No much larger clone exists at a distance of one base, and base qualities are not known.

Collaborating institutions collected whole blood in K2EDTA tubes following their own protocols. For TCRbeta analysis, collaborators shipped samples in one of three forms: frozen whole blood, isolated PBMCs, or DNA extracted from either of those sample types. This receptor chain uses TRBV19 and TRBJ2-7; the best D guess is TRBD1, with 7 bases matching. The sample was peripheral blood. This clonotype was sampled from an elderly woman with active or convalescent COVID-19. The CDR3 reads CASSGGTEYEQYF. The DNA sequence is given as TGTGCCAGTAGCGGAGGGACAGAATACGAGCAGTACTTC.